Listed here are 21 T cell receptor beta chains from one sample, sequenced in a study of a mutant IDH1 vaccine in newly diagnosed glioma. This table comes from immunoSEQ multiplex PCR, and its TCRdb copy is limited to in-frame clones, with some not included. This table has about 32,000 clones, roughly four fifths appearing once. Stated time point: week 35, safety follow-up. The content of each vaccine dose was 300 ug of mutant IDH1 20-mer peptide, and topical imiquimod accompanied it. The antigens of these receptors remain unknown. Source: PBMCs, taken from a glioma patient whose treatment included an IDH1 peptide vaccine. The origin of the receptors is a woman between 18 and 29 years old with glioma.

The V and J genes are TRBV21-1 and TRBJ2-7; the table assigns TRBD2, which was not confirmed against the DNA. TRBV21-1 is noted as a pseudogene. The CDR3 spans 15 residues. DNA of the CDR3: TGTGCCAGCAGCAAAGGGGGAGGGGCCGCCTACGAGCAGTACTTC. It is translated as CASSKGGGAAYEQYF.

The chain employs TRBV10-3 and TRBJ1-1, with unresolved D. V was trimmed by 2 bases and J by 8 bases, leaving 12 bases between them. The CDR3 has 13 residues. Germline V gene sequence: CDR1 ENHRY, CDR2 SYGVKD. The CDR3: CAISEGKVVEAFF. The DNA for the CDR3 is TGTGCCATCAGTGAGGGTAAAGTCGTCGAAGCTTTCTTT.

This clone appeared once. The V gene is TRBV6-1, the J gene TRBJ1-1; a weak D match, TRBD1 (6 bases). V was trimmed by 9 bases and J by 10 bases, leaving 24 bases between them. CDR1 and CDR2 from the germline V gene are MNHNS and SASEGT. The CDR3 is 14 residues long. CDR3 protein: CASLYSDSTTGAFF. The CDR3 DNA reads TGTGCCAGTCTGTACTCGGACAGTACCACGGGAGCTTTCTTT.

This clone was found once. The CDR3 DNA sequence: TGCGCCAGCAGCCAACTTATTCCCGCGCGGAGTGAAAAACTGTTTTTT. It encodes CASSQLIPARSEKLFF. This chain uses TRBV4-1 with TRBJ1-4; the D is unclear. The V gene's germline CDR1 is MGHRA and CDR2 YSYEKL. The CDR3 has 16 residues. Trimming shortened V by 2 bases and J by 7 bases, and 17 bases separated the two germline ends.

The chain combines TRBV6-1 with TRBJ2-5; 8 nucleotides align to TRBD1. With 1 base clipped from V and 2 bases from J, the junction kept 6 bases outside the gene matches. The CDR3 runs to 16 residues. Germline loops: CDR1 MNHNS, CDR2 SASEGT. The CDR3 spells CASSEGTGRRQETQYF. The CDR3 DNA sequence: TGTGCCAGCAGTGAAGGGACAGGGAGGCGTCAAGAGACCCAGTACTTC.

The chain employs TRBV28 and TRBJ2-1, with 7 bases matching TRBD2. With 7 bases clipped from V and 2 bases from J, the junction kept 8 bases outside the gene matches. The CDR3 has 15 residues. Germline loops: CDR1 MDHEN, CDR2 SYDVKM. CDR3 nucleotide sequence: TGTGCCAGCAAAGGAGCGGGAAACACCTACAATGAGCAGTTCTTC. It translates to CASKGAGNTYNEQFF.

J is TRBJ2-1 and V is TRBV4-1; 8 bases are a match to TRBD2. Germline lookup yields CDR1 MGHRA and CDR2 YSYEKL. V trimming: 4 bases; J trimming: 8 bases; junction bases outside the gene matches: 4. CDR3 size: 13 residues. The CDR3: CASSPGGGYEQFF. The CDR3 nucleotides are TGCGCCAGCAGCCCCGGGGGGGGGTATGAGCAGTTCTTC.

This clone was seen a single time. The chain carries TRBV7-8 and TRBJ2-3; D not certain. The germline V and J ends were trimmed by 3 bases and 1 base, with 5 bases remaining between them. This CDR3 has 13 residues. Germline CDR1 and CDR2: SGHVS and FQNEAQ. The CDR3 coding sequence is TGTGCCAGCAGCTTCGGCCGCACAGATACGCAGTATTTT. Protein product: CASSFGRTDTQYF.

The sample holds a few counts of this clone. The CDR3 sequence is CSVALGTHEQYF. The CDR3 bases are TGCAGCGTTGCGTTGGGGACCCACGAGCAGTACTTC. V and J are TRBV29-1 and TRBJ2-7; D may match TRBD1 or TRBD2 (5 bases each). CDR1 is SQVTM and CDR2 is ANQGSEA in the germline V gene. V was trimmed by 4 bases and J by 5 bases, leaving 12 bases between them. The CDR3 contains 12 residues.

The rearrangement uses TRBV2 and TRBJ2-7; D remains unclear. The CDR3 is made up of 12 amino acids. CDR1 is SNHLY and CDR2 is FYNNEI in the germline V gene. The V gene lost 0 bases and the J gene lost 6 bases, with 6 bases spanning the gap. CDR3 in amino acids: CASSEAQTEQYF. DNA for the CDR3: TGTGCCAGCAGTGAAGCGCAGACCGAGCAGTACTTC.

This chain links TRBV4-1 with TRBJ1-1; TRBD1 is a possible D gene (5 bases). The CDR3 totals 14 residues. Deletions cut 5 bases from V and 0 bases from J, with 10 bases between. The germline CDR1 and CDR2 sequences are MGHRA and YSYEKL. The CDR3 DNA reads TGCGCCAGCAGCGGACCGACAGTGAACACTGAAGCTTTCTTT. Amino acids: CASSGPTVNTEAFF.

This chain links TRBV18 with TRBJ1-3; weak D call: TRBD1 (6 bases). The CDR3 has 17 residues. Trimming took 0 bases from V and 0 from J, leaving 12 bases between them. The germline CDR1 and CDR2 sequences are KGHSH and LQKENI. CDR3 DNA: TGTGCCAGCTCACCACCAAACAGGGCCAGCTCTGGAAACACCATATATTTT. Its protein product is CASSPPNRASSGNTIYF.

This chain joins TRBV4-1 and TRBJ2-7; D is unclear. This CDR3 has 13 amino acids. From germline, CDR1 is MGHRA and CDR2 YSYEKL. Trimming left V 3 bases short and J 0 bases short, with 6 bases between. CDR3: CASSQYSSYEQYF. The CDR3 DNA follows: TGCGCCAGCAGCCAGTACAGCTCCTACGAGCAGTACTTC.

The gene calls are TRBV10-3 and TRBJ2-7; D remains ambiguous. The CDR3 runs 12 residues. CDR1 and CDR2 (germline): ENHRY, SYGVKD. Between the trimmed V and J ends, which lost 6 bases and 4 bases, there was a span of 10 bases. The CDR3, as DNA: TGTGCCATCAGCGACCTCAGGTACGAGCAGTACTTC. Translation gives CAISDLRYEQYF.

The chain couples TRBV10-3 to TRBJ1-2; D uncertain. This CDR3 contains 13 residues. The germline CDR1 and CDR2 sequences are ENHRY and SYGVKD. Trimming removed 2 bases at V and 8 bases at J, with 12 bases between. This CDR3 reads CAISEPGEGGYTF. In DNA, the CDR3 is TGTGCCATCAGTGAGCCCGGGGAGGGAGGCTACACCTTC.

The chain joins TRBV2 to TRBJ2-5; no definite D call. Trimming left V 8 bases short and J 2 bases short, with 3 bases between. CDR1 is SNHLY and CDR2 is FYNNEI in the germline V gene. This CDR3 contains 10 residues. CDR3 protein: CASRQETQYF. CDR3 DNA sequence: TGTGCCAGCCGGCAAGAGACCCAGTACTTC. Full variable domain (missing parts from reference TRBV2 and TRBJ2-5): EPEVTQTPSHQVTQMGQEVILRCVPISNHLYFYWYRQILGQKVEFLVSFYNNEISEKSEIFDDQFSVERPDGSNFTLKIRSTKLEDSAMYFCASRQETQYFGPGTRLLVL.

V gene TRBV5-1 combines with J gene TRBJ2-5, with 9 bases that match TRBD1. Germline CDR1 and CDR2: SGHRS and YFSETQ. The CDR3 has 14 residues. V lost 4 bases, J lost 6 bases, and 7 bases stayed unmatched. Here the CDR3 reads CASSPRQGEKTQYF. In nucleotides, the CDR3 is TGCGCCAGCAGCCCGAGACAGGGGGAAAAGACCCAGTACTTC.

The chain joins TRBV10-3 to TRBJ2-5; TRBD2 might be the D (5 bases). Trimming removed 3 bases from V and 4 bases from J, with 6 bases in between. Per germline, CDR1 ENHRY and CDR2 SYGVKD. This CDR3 region has 12 residues. CDR3 amino acids: CAISDRGETQYF. The CDR3 DNA reads TGTGCCATCAGTGATCGGGGAGAGACCCAGTACTTC.

The chain joins TRBV5-1 to TRBJ2-3; no clear D gene. The germline gives CDR1 SGHRS, CDR2 YFSETQ. V lost 3 bases to trimming and J lost 2 bases, with 10 bases between them. The CDR3 runs to 14 residues. CDR3 sequence (DNA): TGCGCCAGCAGCTACCGGTCGACCACAGATACGCAGTATTTT. Translation gives CASSYRSTTDTQYF.

J is TRBJ1-1 and V is TRBV20-1; D unclear. The germline gives CDR1 DFQATT, CDR2 SNEGSKA (reference sequence). Trimming removed 3 bases from V and 5 bases from J, with 7 bases in between. The CDR3 is 11 residues long. The CDR3: CSARVVTEAFF. CDR3 nucleotides: TGCAGTGCTAGGGTGGTAACTGAAGCTTTCTTT.

This clone appeared once. This chain joins TRBV5-4 and TRBJ2-3; no reliable D call. V lost 4 bases and J lost 1, with 7 bases in between. The germline gives CDR1 SGHNT, CDR2 YYREEE (reference sequence). This CDR3 is 13 amino acids long. The CDR3 is CASSGRGTDTQYF. DNA of the CDR3: TGTGCCAGCAGCGGTAGAGGCACAGATACGCAGTATTTT. Together with reference TRBV5-4 and TRBJ2-3, the CDR3 gives the full variable domain: ETGVTQSPTHLIKTRGQQVTLRCSSQSGHNTVSWYQQALGQGPQFIFQYYREEENGRGNFPPRFSGLQFPNYSSELNVNALELDDSALYLCASSGRGTDTQYFGPGTRLTVL.